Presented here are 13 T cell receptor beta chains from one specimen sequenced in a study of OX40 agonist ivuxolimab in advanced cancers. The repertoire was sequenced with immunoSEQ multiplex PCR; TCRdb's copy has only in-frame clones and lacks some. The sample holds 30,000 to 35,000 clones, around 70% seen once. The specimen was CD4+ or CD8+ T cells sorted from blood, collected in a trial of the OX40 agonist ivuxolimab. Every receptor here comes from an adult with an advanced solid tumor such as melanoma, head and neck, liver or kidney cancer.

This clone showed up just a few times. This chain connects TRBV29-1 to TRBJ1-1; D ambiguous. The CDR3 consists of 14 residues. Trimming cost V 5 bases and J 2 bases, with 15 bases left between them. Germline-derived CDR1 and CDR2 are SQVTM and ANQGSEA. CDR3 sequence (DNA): TGCAGCGTTAGTTCAACACAGTCCAACACTGAAGCTTTCTTT. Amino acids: CSVSSTQSNTEAFF.

The CDR3 DNA is TGTGCCAGCAGCTCTGGGGGGACACGGAACACTGAAGCTTTCTTT. Its protein is CASSSGGTRNTEAFF. The V gene is TRBV7-9, the J gene TRBJ1-1; TRBD1 is a possible D gene (6 bases). Trimming pared 4 bases from V and 1 base from J, leaving 13 bases between. The CDR3 consists of 15 residues. Germline-derived CDR1 and CDR2 are SEHNR and FQNEAQ (reference sequence).

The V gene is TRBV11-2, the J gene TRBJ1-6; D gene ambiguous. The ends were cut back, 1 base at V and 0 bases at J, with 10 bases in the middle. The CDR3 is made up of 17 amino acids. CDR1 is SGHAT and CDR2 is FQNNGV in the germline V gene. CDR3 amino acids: CASSLGSVSSYNSPLHF. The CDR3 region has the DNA TGTGCCAGCAGCTTAGGGTCGGTGAGCTCCTATAATTCACCCCTCCACTTT.

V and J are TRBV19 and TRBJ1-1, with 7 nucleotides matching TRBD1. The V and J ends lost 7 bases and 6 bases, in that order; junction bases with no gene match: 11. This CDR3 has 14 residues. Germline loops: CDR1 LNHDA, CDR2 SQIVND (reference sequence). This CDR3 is CASTPRRDSAEAFF. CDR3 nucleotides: TGTGCCAGTACCCCCCGCCGGGACAGTGCTGAAGCTTTCTTT.

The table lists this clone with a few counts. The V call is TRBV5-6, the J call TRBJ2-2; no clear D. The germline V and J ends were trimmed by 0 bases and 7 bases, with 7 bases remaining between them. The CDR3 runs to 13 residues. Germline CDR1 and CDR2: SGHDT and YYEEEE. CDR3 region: CASSLVGHGELFF. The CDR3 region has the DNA TGTGCCAGCAGCTTGGTTGGGCACGGGGAGCTGTTTTTT. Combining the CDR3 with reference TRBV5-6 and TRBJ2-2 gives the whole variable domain DAGVTQSPTHLIKTRGQQVTLRCSPKSGHDTVSWYQQALGQGPQFIFQYYEEEERQRGNFPDRFSGHQFPNYSSELNVNALLLGDSALYLCASSLVGHGELFFGEGSRLTVL.

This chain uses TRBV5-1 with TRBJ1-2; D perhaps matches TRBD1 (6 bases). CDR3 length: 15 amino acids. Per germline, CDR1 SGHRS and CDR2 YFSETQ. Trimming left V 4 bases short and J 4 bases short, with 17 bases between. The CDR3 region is CASSAGSTGIYGYTF. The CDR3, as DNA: TGCGCCAGCAGCGCCGGGAGTACAGGGATCTATGGCTACACCTTC.

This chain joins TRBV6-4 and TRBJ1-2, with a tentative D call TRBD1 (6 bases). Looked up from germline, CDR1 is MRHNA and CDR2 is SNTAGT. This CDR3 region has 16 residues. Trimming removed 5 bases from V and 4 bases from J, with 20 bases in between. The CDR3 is CASSSQAGGTSYGYTF. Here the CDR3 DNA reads TGTGCCAGCAGTTCCCAGGCGGGGGGCACCTCCTATGGCTACACCTTC.

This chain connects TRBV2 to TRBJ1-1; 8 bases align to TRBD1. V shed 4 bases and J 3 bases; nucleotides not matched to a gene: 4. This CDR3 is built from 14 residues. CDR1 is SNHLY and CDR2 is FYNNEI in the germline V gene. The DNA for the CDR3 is TGTGCCAGCAGTGGGACAGGGATCTACACTGAAGCTTTCTTT. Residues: CASSGTGIYTEAFF.

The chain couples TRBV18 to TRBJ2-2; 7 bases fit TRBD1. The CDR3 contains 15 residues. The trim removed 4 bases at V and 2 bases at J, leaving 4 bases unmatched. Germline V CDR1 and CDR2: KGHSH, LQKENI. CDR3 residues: CASSLWTGNTGELFF. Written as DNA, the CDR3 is TGTGCCAGCTCACTGTGGACAGGCAACACCGGGGAGCTGTTTTTT.

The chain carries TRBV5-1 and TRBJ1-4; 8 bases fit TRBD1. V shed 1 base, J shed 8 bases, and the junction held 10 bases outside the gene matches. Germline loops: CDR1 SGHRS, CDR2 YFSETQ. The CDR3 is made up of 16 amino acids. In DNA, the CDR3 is TGCGCCAGCAGCTTGATGACAGGGGAGGTTAACGAAAAACTGTTTTTT. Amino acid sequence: CASSLMTGEVNEKLFF.

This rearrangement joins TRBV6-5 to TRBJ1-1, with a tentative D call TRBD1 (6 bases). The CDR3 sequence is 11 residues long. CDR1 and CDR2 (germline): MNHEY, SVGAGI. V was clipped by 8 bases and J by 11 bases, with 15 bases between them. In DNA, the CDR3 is TGTGCCAGCGGGTCGGGGGCCAGGGCTTTCTTT. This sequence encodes CASGSGARAFF.

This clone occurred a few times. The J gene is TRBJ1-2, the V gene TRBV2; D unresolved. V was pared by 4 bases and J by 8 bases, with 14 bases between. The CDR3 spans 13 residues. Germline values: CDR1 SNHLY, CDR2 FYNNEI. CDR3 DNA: TGTGCCAGCAGTGGGTCAATCGCGTGGGGCTACACCTTC. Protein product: CASSGSIAWGYTF. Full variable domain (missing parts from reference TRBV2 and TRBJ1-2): EPEVTQTPSHQVTQMGQEVILRCVPISNHLYFYWYRQILGQKVEFLVSFYNNEISEKSEIFDDQFSVERPDGSNFTLKIRSTKLEDSAMYFCASSGSIAWGYTFGSGTRLTVV.

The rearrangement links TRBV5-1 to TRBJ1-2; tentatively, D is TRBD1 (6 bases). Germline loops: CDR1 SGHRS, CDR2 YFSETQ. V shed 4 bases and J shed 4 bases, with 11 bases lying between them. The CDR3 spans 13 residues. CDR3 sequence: CASSLGAAYGYTF. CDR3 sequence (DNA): TGCGCCAGCAGCCTGGGGGCCGCCTATGGCTACACCTTC.